The 23 T cell receptor beta chains in this list originate from one sample, sequenced in a study of beta chain features in type 1 diabetes. Since all of the isolated RNA was reverse transcribed, expressed TCRB transcripts were what got sequenced. Profiling relied on immunoSEQ multiplex PCR, and the TCRdb table lists in-frame clones only, not all of them. The sample records 600,000 to 700,000 clones, 9.5% to 15% being singletons. These receptors have no known antigen. Regarding the study as a whole: Shortening that was moderate but significant affected the TCRB CDR3s of Type 1 diabetes patients in all four CD4+ subsets.

The sample comprised naive CD4+ T cells from blood. The receptors stem from a young man with type 1 diabetes.

The chain is built from TRBV28 and TRBJ1-3; perhaps TRBD1 as D (6 bases). From germline, CDR1 is MDHEN and CDR2 SYDVKM. The CDR3 sequence is 15 residues long. The V gene lost 6 bases and the J gene lost 0 bases, with 12 bases spanning the gap. CDR3 amino acids: CASSRGQASGNTIYF. Here the CDR3 DNA reads TGTGCCAGCAGCCGGGGACAAGCCTCTGGAAACACCATATATTTT.

This clone was picked up a small number of times. The J gene is TRBJ2-1, the V gene TRBV18; 10 nucleotides line up with TRBD1. Germline lookup yields CDR1 KGHSH and CDR2 LQKENI. The CDR3 is 16 amino acids. V lost 2 bases, J lost 11 bases, and 12 bases stayed unmatched. The CDR3 bases are TGTGCCAGCTCACCATCGGACAGGGGGGGACGCGAAAAGCAGTTCTTC. Translated, it gives CASSPSDRGGREKQFF. The full variable domain, completed using reference TRBV18 and TRBJ2-1, is NAGVMQNPRHLVRRRGQEARLRCSPMKGHSHVYWYRQLPEEGLKFMVYLQKENIIDESGMPKERFSAEFPKEGPSILRIQQVVRGDSAAYFCASSPSDRGGREKQFFGPGTRLTVL.

The chain joins TRBV15 to TRBJ2-7; 7 bases are a match to TRBD1. The trim removed 5 bases at V and 0 bases at J, leaving 1 base unmatched. Per germline, CDR1 LNHNV and CDR2 YYDKDF (reference sequence). The CDR3 loop spans 13 amino acids. CDR3 region: CATSRDSSYEQYF. As DNA, the CDR3 is TGTGCCACCAGCCGGGACAGCTCCTACGAGCAGTACTTC.

Comment on this clone: One junction end does not reproduce the germline sequence, and a read error may be involved. V is TRBV28 and J is TRBJ1-2, with a possible D match to TRBD1 (6 bases). The germline V gene has CDR1 MDHEN and CDR2 SYDVKM. The CDR3 has 16 residues. The CDR3 nucleotides read TGTGCCAGCAGTTTACCTTTCCCGGGACACCTCTATAGCTACACCTTC. It is translated as CASSLPFPGHLYSYTF.

This chain uses TRBV9 with TRBJ1-6; the D gene is possibly TRBD1 (5 bases). Trimming left V 0 bases short and J 8 bases short, with 15 bases between. Germline V gives CDR1 SGDLS, CDR2 YYNGEE. This CDR3 has 16 residues. CDR3 residues: CASSVGEGPFHSPLHF. Written as DNA, the CDR3 is TGTGCCAGCAGCGTAGGAGAGGGGCCTTTCCATTCACCCCTCCACTTT.

The V call is TRBV2, the J call TRBJ2-5, with 9 bases aligning to TRBD1. The CDR3 is 13 amino acids. The ends lost 11 bases at V and 1 base at J; junction bases unmatched: 5. Germline V CDR1 and CDR2: SNHLY, FYNNEI. The CDR3 DNA is TGTGCCTCAGGACAGGGGTCCCAAGAGACCCAGTACTTC. Translating gives CASGQGSQETQYF. The variable domain in full, with the rest retrieved from reference TRBV2 and TRBJ2-5, is EPEVTQTPSHQVTQMGQEVILRCVPISNHLYFYWYRQILGQKVEFLVSFYNNEISEKSEIFDDQFSVERPDGSNFTLKIRSTKLEDSAMYFCASGQGSQETQYFGPGTRLLVL.

This clone was seen a few times. The rearrangement joins TRBV5-6 to TRBJ2-5, with 9 nucleotides matching TRBD2. V lost 0 bases to trimming and J lost 3 bases; unmatched junction nucleotides: 6. This CDR3 has 16 amino acids. From germline, CDR1 is SGHDT and CDR2 YYEEEE. CDR3 in amino acids: CASSLARLAGKETQYF. The CDR3 nucleotides read TGTGCCAGCAGCTTGGCCAGGCTAGCGGGGAAAGAGACCCAGTACTTC. Full variable domain (outside the CDR3, taken from reference TRBV5-6 and TRBJ2-5): DAGVTQSPTHLIKTRGQQVTLRCSPKSGHDTVSWYQQALGQGPQFIFQYYEEEERQRGNFPDRFSGHQFPNYSSELNVNALLLGDSALYLCASSLARLAGKETQYFGPGTRLLVL.

The chain carries TRBV19 and TRBJ2-7; the D is unclear. The ends were cut back, 1 base at V and 3 bases at J, with 10 bases in the middle. The germline gives CDR1 LNHDA, CDR2 SQIVND (reference sequence). The CDR3 is 14 amino acids. The CDR3 bases are TGTGCCAGTAGTATAGGTGAAGGGCTCTACGAGCAGTACTTC. It yields the protein CASSIGEGLYEQYF.

The V gene is TRBV27, the J gene TRBJ2-1, with D maybe TRBD1 (6 bases). Germline V gives CDR1 MNHEY, CDR2 SMNVEV (reference sequence). Trimming removed 6 bases from V and 4 bases from J, with 16 bases in between. This CDR3 is 15 amino acids long. The CDR3 DNA sequence: TGTGCCAGCAGCTTCGACAGGCCTCCTTACAATGAGCAGTTCTTC. Amino acids: CASSFDRPPYNEQFF.

This sequence joins TRBV5-1 and TRBJ2-7, with 8 bases that match TRBD1. Germline V gene sequence: CDR1 SGHRS, CDR2 YFSETQ. V lost 4 bases and J lost 1; bases outside the gene matches: 4. The CDR3 runs to 14 residues. The CDR3: CASSQQGESYEQYF. Written as DNA, the CDR3 is TGCGCCAGCAGCCAACAGGGGGAATCCTACGAGCAGTACTTC.

V and J are TRBV9 and TRBJ1-4, with D possibly matching TRBD1 (6 bases). CDR3 size: 13 residues. The germline V gene has CDR1 SGDLS and CDR2 YYNGEE. Trimming pared 7 bases from V and 6 bases from J, leaving 13 bases between. The CDR3 nucleotides are TGTGCCAGCTGTCGGGGGCACGATGAAAAACTGTTTTTT. Translated: CASCRGHDEKLFF. Full variable domain (rest looked up from reference TRBV9 and TRBJ1-4): DSGVTQTPKHLITATGQRVTLRCSPRSGDLSVYWYQQSLDQGLQFLIQYYNGEERAKGNILERFSAQQFPDLHSELNLSSLELGDSALYFCASCRGHDEKLFFGSGTQLSVL.

This clone occurred a few times. The V call is TRBV9, the J call TRBJ2-1; D gene ambiguous. Germline CDR1 reads SGDLS; CDR2 reads YYNGEE. With 4 bases removed from V and 9 bases from J, the gap between germline ends came to 17 bases. The CDR3 spans 14 residues. The CDR3 DNA sequence: TGTGCCAGCAGCTCTCGGGCCCCTTTTAGTGAGCAGTTCTTC. It codes for CASSSRAPFSEQFF. Full variable domain (rest looked up from reference TRBV9 and TRBJ2-1): DSGVTQTPKHLITATGQRVTLRCSPRSGDLSVYWYQQSLDQGLQFLIQYYNGEERAKGNILERFSAQQFPDLHSELNLSSLELGDSALYFCASSSRAPFSEQFFGPGTRLTVL.

The chain employs TRBV15 and TRBJ1-2; 8 bases agree with TRBD1. The germline CDR1 and CDR2 sequences are LNHNV and YYDKDF (reference sequence). Losses at the gene ends were 1 base for V and 4 bases for J; bases not matched to a gene: 5. CDR3 length equals 15 residues. The CDR3 DNA reads TGTGCCACCAGCAGAGTCAGGGGGCTTAGCTATGGCTACACCTTC. This sequence encodes CATSRVRGLSYGYTF.

In this sample, this clone turned up a few times. The chain joins TRBV15 to TRBJ1-6; D not certain. Between the trimmed V and J ends, which lost 11 bases and 8 bases, there was a span of 7 bases. The length of the CDR3 is 10 residues. Germline V CDR1 and CDR2: LNHNV, YYDKDF (reference sequence). This CDR3 is CASTYSPLHF. The DNA of the CDR3 is TGTGCCTCCACCTATTCACCCCTCCACTTT.

The chain links TRBV4-2 to TRBJ2-1, with 10 bases lining up with TRBD2. The CDR3 extends over 16 amino acids. The germline V gene encodes CDR1 LGHNA and CDR2 YNFKEQ. The trim removed 2 bases at V and 3 bases at J, leaving 4 bases unmatched. CDR3 residues: CASSQISGGNYNEQFF. DNA for the CDR3: TGTGCCAGCAGCCAAATTAGCGGGGGGAACTACAATGAGCAGTTCTTC.

A note on this clone: This same CDR3 is encoded by further DNA sequences in the sample. This chain joins TRBV5-1 and TRBJ2-5; 7 bases align to TRBD1. V shed 3 bases, J shed 3 bases, and the junction held 2 bases outside the gene matches. The CDR3 loop spans 13 amino acids. Germline CDR1 reads SGHRS; CDR2 reads YFSETQ. The CDR3 DNA follows: TGCGCCAGCAGCTCCACAGGGGAAGAGACCCAGTACTTC. It encodes CASSSTGEETQYF.

The rearrangement links TRBV7-2 to TRBJ2-5; D not resolved. Trimming left V 5 bases short and J 2 bases short, with 9 bases between. Germline CDR1 and CDR2: SGHTA and FQGNSA. The CDR3 has 13 residues. The CDR3 loop reads CASSPTGQETQYF. For the CDR3, the DNA is TGTGCCAGCAGCCCAACGGGTCAAGAGACCCAGTACTTC.

This clone was counted only a few times. This likely came from a read error, as a far larger clone is one base away. Other nucleotide sequences from this sample produce the same CDR3. The chain combines TRBV6-6 with TRBJ2-5, with no clear D. The CDR3 contains 11 residues. The V gene's germline CDR1 is MNHNY and CDR2 SVGAGI (reference sequence). The V gene lost 6 bases and the J gene lost 5 bases, with 7 bases spanning the gap. CDR3 sequence: CASSFQETQYF. CDR3 DNA: TGTGCCAGCAGCTTCCAGGAGACCCAGTACTTC.

This clone was seen a few times. The chain recombines TRBV18 with TRBJ1-2; D is possibly TRBD1 (5 bases). CDR1 is KGHSH, CDR2 LQKENI, per germline. There are 16 residues in the CDR3. The V gene lost 6 bases and the J gene lost 0 bases, with 17 bases spanning the gap. As DNA, the CDR3 is TGTGCCAGCTCCCTTCGGTCAGGGCTTGCTAACTATGGCTACACCTTC. Its translation is CASSLRSGLANYGYTF.

DNA for the CDR3: TGTGCCAGCAGTTCTAGTGTGCAGCTCCAAGAGACCCAGTACTTC. This gives the protein CASSSSVQLQETQYF. The chain joins TRBV7-2 to TRBJ2-5; D is unclear. CDR1 is SGHTA and CDR2 is FQGNSA in the germline V gene. The CDR3 sequence is 15 residues long. Trimming removed 6 bases from V and 1 base from J, with 15 bases in between.

This clone was counted a few times. The chain couples TRBV7-8 to TRBJ2-2, with 8 nucleotides matching TRBD1. This CDR3 has 14 amino acids. The germline CDR1 and CDR2 sequences are SGHVS and FQNEAQ. V lost 4 bases, J lost 7 bases, and 5 bases stayed unmatched. The CDR3 DNA follows: TGTGCCAGCAGCTGGGGACAGGCTGTCGGGGAGCTGTTTTTT. This translates into CASSWGQAVGELFF. Full variable domain (missing parts from reference TRBV7-8 and TRBJ2-2): GAGVSQSPRYKVAKRGQDVALRCDPISGHVSLFWYQQALGQGPEFLTYFQNEAQLDKSGLPSDRFFAERPEGSVSTLKIQRTQQEDSAVYLCASSWGQAVGELFFGEGSRLTVL.

The V gene is TRBV9, the J gene TRBJ1-6; weak D call: TRBD1 (6 bases). Germline V CDR1 and CDR2: SGDLS, YYNGEE. Trimming stripped 3 bases from V and 9 bases from J, with 16 bases between. CDR3 length: 15 amino acids. The CDR3 sequence: CASSDFGTYPSPLHF. CDR3 bases: TGTGCCAGCAGCGACTTCGGGACATACCCTTCACCCCTCCACTTT.

V and J are TRBV5-1 and TRBJ2-5, with D possibly being TRBD1 (6 bases). CDR3 length equals 14 residues. Germline CDR1 SGHRS, CDR2 YFSETQ. V was cut by 5 bases and J by 5 bases, with 16 bases left in between. The CDR3: CASRAAGEKETQYF. Here the CDR3 DNA reads TGCGCCAGCAGAGCGGCAGGGGAAAAGGAGACCCAGTACTTC. Based on the CDR3 plus reference TRBV5-1 and TRBJ2-5, the full variable domain is KAGVTQTPRYLIKTRGQQVTLSCSPISGHRSVSWYQQTPGQGLQFLFEYFSETQRNKGNFPGRFSGRQFSNSRSEMNVSTLELGDSALYLCASRAAGEKETQYFGPGTRLLVL.